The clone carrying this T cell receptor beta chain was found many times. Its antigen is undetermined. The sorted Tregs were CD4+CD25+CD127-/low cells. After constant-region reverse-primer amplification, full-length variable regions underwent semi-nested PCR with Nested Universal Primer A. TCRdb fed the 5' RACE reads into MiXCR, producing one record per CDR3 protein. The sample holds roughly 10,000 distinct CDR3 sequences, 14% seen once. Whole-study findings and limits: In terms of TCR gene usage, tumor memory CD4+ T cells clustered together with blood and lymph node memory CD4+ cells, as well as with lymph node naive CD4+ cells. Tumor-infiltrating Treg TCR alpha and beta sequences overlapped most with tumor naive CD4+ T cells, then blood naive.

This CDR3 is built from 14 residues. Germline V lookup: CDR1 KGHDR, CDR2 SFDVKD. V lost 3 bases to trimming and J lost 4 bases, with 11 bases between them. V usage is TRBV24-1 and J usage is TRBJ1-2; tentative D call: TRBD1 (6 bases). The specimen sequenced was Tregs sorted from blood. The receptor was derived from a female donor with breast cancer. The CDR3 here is CATSDTGTPYGYTF. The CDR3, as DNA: TGTGCCACCAGTGATACTGGGACACCCTATGGCTACACCTTC.